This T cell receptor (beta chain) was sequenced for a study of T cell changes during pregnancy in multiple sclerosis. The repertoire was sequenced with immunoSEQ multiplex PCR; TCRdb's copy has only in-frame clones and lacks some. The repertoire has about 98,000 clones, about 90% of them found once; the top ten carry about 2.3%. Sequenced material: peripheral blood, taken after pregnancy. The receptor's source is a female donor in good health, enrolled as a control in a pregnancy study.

The CDR3: CASSQDLGLGDYEQYF. The CDR3 DNA reads as TGTGCCAGCAGCCAAGATCTTGGCCTAGGGGACTACGAGCAGTACTTC. The chain joins TRBV4-2 to TRBJ2-7, with a possible D match to TRBD1 (5 bases). Trimming removed 0 bases at V and 3 bases at J, with 15 bases between. CDR3 length: 16 residues. Germline CDR1 reads LGHNA; CDR2 reads YNFKEQ.